The 17 T cell receptor beta chains listed next were all sequenced from one sample in a study of T cells in Graves' hyperthyroidism and ophthalmopathy. TCR beta CDR3 regions were amplified from RNA. Carried out on the TCR CDR3, a first-round RT-PCR used the HTBI primer set. TCRdb reanalysed the multiplex PCR reads using MiXCR and keeps one entry per CDR3 protein. This sample has some 740,000 distinct CDR3 sequences, with 14% found just once. The sequenced material came from blood. These receptors all stem from a young woman with Graves' hyperthyroidism.

The V and J genes are TRBV5-1 and TRBJ2-7, with unresolved D. This CDR3 has 15 amino acids. Germline loops: CDR1 SGHRS, CDR2 YFSETQ. V lost 0 bases, J lost 0 bases, and 10 bases lay in between. CDR3 region: CASSLALSSSYEQYF. CDR3 nucleotides: TGCGCCAGCAGCTTGGCCCTGAGCTCCTCCTACGAGCAGTACTTC. Supplemented by reference TRBV5-1 and TRBJ2-7, the full variable domain reads KAGVTQTPRYLIKTRGQQVTLSCSPISGHRSVSWYQQTPGQGLQFLFEYFSETQRNKGNFPGRFSGRQFSNSRSEMNVSTLELGDSALYLCASSLALSSSYEQYFGPGTRLTVT.

The chain combines TRBV20-1 with TRBJ2-7, with unresolved D. Between the trimmed V and J ends, which lost 2 bases and 2 bases, there was a span of 7 bases. The CDR3 length is 12 residues. Germline V CDR1 and CDR2: DFQATT, SNEGSKA (reference sequence). The DNA of the CDR3 is TGCAGTGCTAGATTTCTCGCCTACGAGCAGTACTTC. Protein product: CSARFLAYEQYF.

Comments on this clonotype: This may come from a read error, since a much larger clone is one base off. The J gene is TRBJ2-1, the V gene TRBV7-3; 8 bases are shared with TRBD1. The J call may be in error: the DNA end matches TRBJ2-7 better. CDR3 length: 15 residues. Per the germline V gene, CDR1 is SGHTA and CDR2 is FQGTGA. In DNA, the CDR3 is TGTGCCAGCAGCCTTGGACAGGGAACCTACAATGAGCAGTACTTC. Translating gives CASSLGQGTYNEQYF.

This clonotype was seen many times. This chain uses TRBV11-2 with TRBJ2-2; D is possibly TRBD1 (6 bases). The CDR3 runs 15 residues. The germline CDR1 and CDR2 sequences are SGHAT and FQNNGV. Trimming pared 5 bases from V and 8 bases from J, leaving 18 bases between. CDR3 nucleotide sequence: TGTGCCAGCAGCAGAGGGATCCGACAGGATGGGGAGCTGTTTTTT. It is translated as CASSRGIRQDGELFF.

This clonotype was detected many times. The chain has TRBV5-1 and TRBJ2-7; no clear D gene. Germline V gene lookup returns CDR1 SGHRS and CDR2 YFSETQ. Deletions cut 0 bases from V and 2 bases from J, with 18 bases between. CDR3 length: 17 residues. The CDR3 here is CASSLAGWAAGTYEQYF. The CDR3 nucleotides read TGCGCCAGCAGCTTGGCCGGGTGGGCCGCAGGAACCTACGAGCAGTACTTC.

V usage is TRBV19 and J usage is TRBJ2-1; a possible D gene is TRBD2 (6 bases). There are 16 residues in the CDR3. With 5 bases removed from V and 0 bases from J, the gap between germline ends came to 14 bases. The germline CDR1 and CDR2 sequences are LNHDA and SQIVND (reference sequence). The CDR3 sequence: CASSSGGVFSYNEQFF. Written as DNA, the CDR3 is TGTGCCAGTAGTTCTGGAGGGGTTTTCTCCTACAATGAGCAGTTCTTC.

In this sample, this clonotype turned up many times. The genes are TRBV11-2 and TRBJ2-3; 12 positions match TRBD2. The CDR3 sequence is 16 residues long. Germline CDR1 and CDR2: SGHAT and FQNNGV. After removal of 5 bases from V and 2 bases from J, the junction contained 5 bases not matched to a gene. CDR3 in amino acids: CASSPGLAGFTDTQYF. In DNA form, the CDR3 reads TGTGCCAGCAGCCCAGGACTAGCGGGGTTCACAGATACGCAGTATTTT.

J is TRBJ2-3 and V is TRBV6-2 or TRBV6-3; TRBD2 agrees at 7 bases. The V and J ends lost 4 bases and 0 bases, in that order; junction bases with no gene match: 13. The germline gives CDR1 MNHEY, CDR2 SVGEGT. This CDR3 comprises 18 residues. CDR3 loop: CASSSGTILPPSTDTQYF. In DNA form, the CDR3 reads TGTGCCAGCAGTTCCGGGACTATCCTACCCCCTAGCACAGATACGCAGTATTTT.

This rearrangement joins TRBV11-3 to TRBJ2-5; a possible D gene is TRBD2 (5 bases). Germline-derived CDR1 and CDR2 are SGHNT and YENEEA. The CDR3 sequence is 14 residues long. V lost 4 bases to trimming and J lost 4 bases, with 13 bases between them. For the CDR3, the DNA is TGTGCCAGCAGCTACAGCGCGGGTGGAGAGACCCAGTACTTC. Translation gives CASSYSAGGETQYF. Filled out from reference TRBV11-3 and TRBJ2-5, the complete variable domain reads EAGVVQSPRYKIIEKKQPVAFWCNPISGHNTLYWYLQNLGQGPELLIRYENEEAVDDSQLPKDRFSAERLKGVDSTLKIQPAELGDSAVYLCASSYSAGGETQYFGPGTRLLVL.

This clonotype was recorded at least ten times. J is TRBJ1-1 and V is TRBV18, with TRBD1 identical over 8 bases. The CDR3 is 12 residues long. The germline V gene has CDR1 KGHSH and CDR2 LQKENI. J lost 8 bases, V lost 4 bases, and 3 bases had no gene match. The CDR3 nucleotides are TGTGCCAGCTCACGGACAGGGCGGGAAGCTTTCTTT. This codes for CASSRTGREAFF.

This clonotype was seen ten or more times. This sequence joins TRBV20-1 and TRBJ2-1, with unresolved D. Per germline, CDR1 DFQATT and CDR2 SNEGSKA (reference sequence). This CDR3 comprises 13 residues. The ends were cut back, 3 bases at V and 7 bases at J, with 13 bases in the middle. CDR3 in DNA: TGCAGTGCTAGCGGCCTGCTAGGAAATGAGCAGTTCTTC. Translation gives CSASGLLGNEQFF.

This clonotype has a count of ten or more. The rearrangement uses TRBV5-6 and TRBJ1-2, with D possibly matching TRBD1 (5 bases). This CDR3 comprises 16 residues. From germline, CDR1 is SGHDT and CDR2 YYEEEE. Trimming shortened V by 4 bases and J by 4 bases, and 20 bases separated the two germline ends. CDR3 sequence reads: CASSRPFADTGYGYTF. The CDR3 nucleotides are TGTGCCAGCAGCCGACCTTTTGCGGATACAGGCTATGGCTACACCTTC.

This clonotype was counted many times. The gene calls are TRBV28 and TRBJ2-5, with D possibly TRBD1 on 6 matching bases. This CDR3 is built from 16 residues. Germline values: CDR1 MDHEN, CDR2 SYDVKM. With 8 bases removed from V and 7 bases from J, the gap between germline ends came to 26 bases. The CDR3 protein is CASRGVLQGPRGTQYF. CDR3 sequence (DNA): TGTGCCAGCCGAGGAGTACTACAGGGTCCAAGGGGGACCCAGTACTTC.

V gene TRBV29-1 combines with J gene TRBJ1-2; no clear D gene. Germline V gives CDR1 SQVTM, CDR2 ANQGSEA. The CDR3 extends over 13 amino acids. The germline V and J ends were trimmed by 7 bases and 4 bases, with 16 bases remaining between them. For the CDR3, the DNA is TGCAGCGCTGCCGGGGAGAAAGTCTATGGCTACACCTTC. Protein product: CSAAGEKVYGYTF. Variable domain in full (rest from reference TRBV29-1 and TRBJ1-2): SAVISQKPSRDICQRGTSLTIQCQVDSQVTMMFWYRQQPGQSLTLIATANQGSEATYESGFVIDKFPISRPNLTFSTLTVSNMSPEDSSIYLCSAAGEKVYGYTFGSGTRLTVV.

This clonotype was counted a few times. The chain carries TRBV27 and TRBJ2-2; D may be TRBD1 or TRBD2 (6 bases each). V gave up 7 bases and J gave up 3 bases, with 12 bases separating them. The CDR3 totals 14 residues. In germline, CDR1 is MNHEY, CDR2 SMNVEV (reference sequence). In DNA form, the CDR3 reads TGTGCCAGCAAGGGGGGAGTTGACACCGGGGAGCTGTTTTTT. The encoded protein is CASKGGVDTGELFF.

On this clonotype itself: Given a much more abundant clone one base away, this may be a read error. The gene calls are TRBV28 and TRBJ2-3, with a possible D match to TRBD1 (5 bases). CDR3 length: 15 residues. Germline CDR1 and CDR2: MDHEN and SYDVKM. CDR3 loop: CASSSRGLSTDTRYF. The CDR3 DNA reads as TGTGCCAGCAGTTCAAGGGGTCTTAGCACAGATACGCGGTATTTT. Supplemented by reference TRBV28 and TRBJ2-3, the full variable domain reads DVKVTQSSRYLVKRTGEKVFLECVQDMDHENMFWYRQDPGLGLRLIYFSYDVKMKEKGDIPEGYSVSREKKERFSLILESASTNQTSMYLCASSSRGLSTDTRYFGPGTRLTVL.

This clonotype was picked up a small number of times. The chain uses TRBV6-2 or TRBV6-3 and TRBJ1-2, with a weak D call TRBD1 (5 bases). The CDR3 has 14 residues. Germline assignment: CDR1 MNHEY and CDR2 SVGEGT. Trimming shortened V by 8 bases and J by 5 bases, and 18 bases separated the two germline ends. In nucleotides, the CDR3 is TGTGCCAGCGGGACTCCTTCGGGGGGTTATGGCTACACCTTC. Its translation is CASGTPSGGYGYTF.